A selection of T cell receptor beta chains follows, all from one sample in a study of T cell responses to AZD1222 COVID-19 vaccine. The protocol was immunoSEQ multiplex PCR, while the TCRdb copy is restricted to in-frame clones and leaves out a portion. The table records 95,000 to 150,000 clones, around 93% of them present only once. Sequenced material: peripheral blood, taken on day 0 of AZD1222 vaccination. The origin of the receptors is an adult in good health. Each CDR3 is given with its conserved first and last residue. D genes are given only for firm matches.

d_call,j_call,v_call,cdr3_nt,cdr3_aa
.,TRBJ1-2,TRBV19,TGTGCCAGTAGTACCTCTCGGGGTCGTAGCTATGGCTACACCTTC,CASSTSRGRSYGYTF
.,TRBJ2-5,TRBV28,TGTGCCAGCAGTCCAGGGGTGCGGTGGACCCAGTACTTC,CASSPGVRWTQYF
TRBD2,TRBJ2-5,TRBV2,TGTGCCAGCAGTGCGGGGGGGGAGACCCAGTACTTC,CASSAGGETQYF
.,TRBJ2-1,TRBV28,TGTGCCAGCACCCCCACCAAGATACTTAATGAGCAGTTCTTC,CASTPTKILNEQFF
.,TRBJ1-3,TRBV29-1,TGCAGCGTTCTTGGGTCGTACTCTGGAAACACCATATATTTT,CSVLGSYSGNTIYF
.,TRBJ2-2,TRBV5-1,TGCGCCAGCAACCGGGGTAACACCGGGGAGCTGTTTTTT,CASNRGNTGELFF
.,TRBJ2-7,TRBV28,TGTGCCAGCAGTTTCCAGGGCTACGAGCAGTACTTC,CASSFQGYEQYF
.,TRBJ1-2,TRBV3-1/TRBV3-2,TGTGCCAGCAGTCAGACGGATTATGGCTACACCTTC,CASSQTDYGYTF
TRBD1,TRBJ1-4,TRBV3-1/TRBV3-2,TGTGCCAGCAGCCAACGCCCGGGACAGGGAAGTGAAAAACTGTTTTTT,CASSQRPGQGSEKLFF
.,TRBJ2-1,TRBV9,TGTGCCAGCAGCCCAACTCCCTCCTACAATGAGCAGTTCTTC,CASSPTPSYNEQFF
TRBD1,TRBJ2-1,TRBV24-1,TGTGCCACCAGTGATTTTGGGACAGGCTCCTACAATGAGCAGTTCTTC,CATSDFGTGSYNEQFF